This T cell receptor beta chain stems from a study of blood T cell repertoires in COVID-19. Using immunoSEQ multiplex PCR, the repertoire was profiled, and TCRdb retains in-frame clones only, with some absent. The data contain about 290,000 clones, 75% to 90% of them singletons. V shed 2 bases and J 7 bases; nucleotides not matched to a gene: 10. This CDR3 region has 15 residues. The germline V gene encodes CDR1 MGHDK and CDR2 SYGVNS. In terms of age and location, participants ranged from roughly 18 to 95 years and lived in roughly 22 US areas. Material: PBMCs or T cells enriched from blood (not recorded which). This receptor was obtained from a woman between 35 and 50 years old who had recovered from COVID-19. The J gene is TRBJ1-2, the V gene TRBV25-1, with 7 bases aligning to TRBD1. The DNA for the CDR3 is TGTGCCAGCAGTGAAACCGTACAGGGGACGGCTGGCTACACCTTC. Its translation: CASSETVQGTAGYTF.